This T cell receptor beta chain was captured by sequencing in a study of CD8 T cells in Susac syndrome. After extraction with the RNeasy kit, roughly 0.5 to 1 ug of the RNA was reverse transcribed using random hexamers. Amplification of TCR beta CDR3 spanned 54 Vbeta and 13 Jbeta via immunoSEQ multiplex PCR. TCRdb passed the immunoSEQ multiplex PCR reads through MiXCR, listing each CDR3 protein once. The repertoire has approximately 150,000 distinct CDR3 sequences, roughly 94% of them found once; the top ten carry over 0.07%. TCR beta from blood CD8+ and CD4+ T cells was sequenced. TEMRA cells were enriched by FACS, while CD8+ and CD4+ T cells were obtained through a negative isolation that was performed magnetically. This CDR3 is 14 amino acids long. Between the trimmed V and J ends, which lost 7 bases and 5 bases, there was a span of 18 bases. CDR1 is SGHRS and CDR2 is YFSETQ in the germline V gene.

The sample taken for sequencing was CD4+ T cells from PBMCs. The sequence derives from a human donor in good health. V is TRBV5-1 and J is TRBJ1-2; D is unresolved. The CDR3 DNA is TGCGCCAGCTCCCCCCAGCGGGATTCATATGGCTACACCTTC. It specifies CASSPQRDSYGYTF.